This T cell receptor beta chain was profiled in a study of T cell responses to AZD1222 COVID-19 vaccine. Study conclusions and caveats: White British people made up most donors, females outnumbered males, and clonal diversity was possibly underestimated.

This table comes from immunoSEQ multiplex PCR, and its TCRdb copy is limited to in-frame clones, with some not included. The sample has over 100,000 clones; 65% to 90% are singletons. Comment on this clone: What it binds is not known.

The CDR3 is made up of 15 amino acids. The germline V gene encodes CDR1 MNHEY and CDR2 SMNVEV (reference sequence). V lost 3 bases and J 2 bases, leaving 14 bases between the germline ends. J is TRBJ2-7 and V is TRBV27, with D maybe TRBD1 (5 bases). The sequence came from an adult in good health. The sample in question was peripheral blood, obtained on day 0 of AZD1222 vaccination. CDR3 protein: CASSFLQGQPYEQYF. The CDR3, as DNA: TGTGCCAGCAGTTTCTTACAAGGACAACCCTACGAGCAGTACTTC.